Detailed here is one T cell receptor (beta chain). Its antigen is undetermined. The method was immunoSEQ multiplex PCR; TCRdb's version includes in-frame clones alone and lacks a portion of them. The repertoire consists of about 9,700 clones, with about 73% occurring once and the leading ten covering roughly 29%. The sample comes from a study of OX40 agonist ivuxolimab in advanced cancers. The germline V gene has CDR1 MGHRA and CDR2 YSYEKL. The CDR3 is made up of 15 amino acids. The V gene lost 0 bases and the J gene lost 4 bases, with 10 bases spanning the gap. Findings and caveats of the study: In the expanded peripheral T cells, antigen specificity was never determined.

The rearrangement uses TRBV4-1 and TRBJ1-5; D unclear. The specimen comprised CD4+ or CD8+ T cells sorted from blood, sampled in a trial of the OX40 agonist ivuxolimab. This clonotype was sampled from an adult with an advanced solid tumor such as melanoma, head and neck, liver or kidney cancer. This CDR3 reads CASSQEAHFNQPQHF. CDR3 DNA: TGCGCCAGCAGCCAAGAGGCCCACTTTAATCAGCCCCAGCATTTT.